Presented here are 23 T cell receptor beta chains from one specimen sequenced in a study of blood T cell repertoires in COVID-19. Using immunoSEQ multiplex PCR, the repertoire was profiled, and TCRdb retains in-frame clones only, with some absent. The sample lists under 130,000 clones, under 80% occurring once. Material for sequencing was peripheral blood. These receptors were collected from a woman aged 70-85 years with acute or convalescent COVID-19.

The chain has TRBV14 and TRBJ1-1; D remains unclear. Germline V lookup: CDR1 SGHDN, CDR2 FVKESK. V gave up 0 bases and J gave up 6 bases, with 8 bases separating them. CDR3 length: 13 amino acids. The CDR3 protein is CASSQDRSAEAFF. The CDR3 nucleotides are TGTGCCAGCAGCCAAGATCGTAGCGCTGAAGCTTTCTTT.

This chain joins TRBV21-1 and TRBJ2-2; the table assigns TRBD1, which was not confirmed against the DNA. TRBV21-1 is a known pseudogene. The CDR3 has 16 amino acids. CDR3 in DNA: TGTGCCAGCAGCAAACCCCTGGACAGGGGGACCGGGGAGCTGTTTTTT. Translation gives CASSKPLDRGTGELFF.

This clone was seen only a few times. The genes are TRBV29-1 and TRBJ2-7; TRBD1 matches 7 bases. Germline CDR1 is SQVTM and CDR2 is ANQGSEA. The CDR3 totals 13 residues. V dropped 6 bases and J dropped 3; count of bases not matched to a gene: 8. CDR3 amino acids: CSVEDRDSYEQYF. Written as DNA, the CDR3 is TGCAGCGTGGAGGACCGGGACAGCTACGAGCAGTACTTC.

The rearrangement links TRBV29-1 to TRBJ1-1; a weak D match, TRBD1 (6 bases). CDR3 length: 12 residues. Germline V gives CDR1 SQVTM, CDR2 ANQGSEA. CDR3 coding DNA: TGCAGTACAATACAGGGATTCACTGAAGCTTTCTTT. Translated, it gives CSTIQGFTEAFF. Based on the CDR3 plus reference TRBV29-1 and TRBJ1-1, the full variable domain is SAVISQKPSRDICQRGTSLTIQCQVDSQVTMMFWYRQQPGQSLTLIATANQGSEATYESGFVIDKFPISRPNLTFSTLTVSNMSPEDSSIYLCSTIQGFTEAFFGQGTRLTVV.

The rearrangement uses TRBV30 and TRBJ2-1; D gene ambiguous. The germline V and J ends were trimmed by 4 bases and 2 bases, with 3 bases remaining between them. The CDR3 runs 11 residues. Germline CDR1 is GTSNPN and CDR2 is SVGIG (reference sequence). The CDR3 DNA reads as TGTGCCTGGACAGCCTACAATGAGCAGTTCTTC. Translation: CAWTAYNEQFF.

This clone was detected only a few times. The chain employs TRBV5-1 and TRBJ2-3; TRBD1 might be the D (8 bases). There are 14 residues in the CDR3. Germline values: CDR1 SGHRS, CDR2 YFSETQ. Trimming shortened V by 3 bases and J by 6 bases, and 14 bases separated the two germline ends. DNA for the CDR3: TGCGCCAGCAGCTCCGGACAGGGAGGGGATACGCAGTATTTT. Protein sequence: CASSSGQGGDTQYF.

The chain employs TRBV14 and TRBJ2-3, with 9 bases lining up with TRBD2. The CDR3 runs 17 residues. Trimming took 0 bases from V and 1 from J; bases not matched to a gene: 5. Per germline, CDR1 SGHDN and CDR2 FVKESK. CDR3 sequence reads: CASSQDQVAGGTDTQYF. In nucleotides, the CDR3 is TGTGCCAGCAGCCAAGATCAAGTAGCGGGGGGCACAGATACGCAGTATTTT.

The chain has TRBV13 and TRBJ2-2, with 8 nucleotides matching TRBD1. The V and J ends lost 5 bases and 3 bases, in that order; junction bases with no gene match: 2. Germline V gene lookup returns CDR1 PRHDT and CDR2 FYEKMQ (reference sequence). The CDR3 sequence is 14 residues long. The CDR3 region is CASSGQGDTGELFF. CDR3 coding DNA: TGTGCCAGCAGCGGACAGGGTGACACCGGGGAGCTGTTTTTT.

In its sample, this clone was seen once. The chain carries TRBV18 and TRBJ1-5; 10 bases match TRBD1. The CDR3 loop spans 15 amino acids. With 3 bases clipped from V and 4 bases from J, the junction kept 3 bases outside the gene matches. From germline, CDR1 is KGHSH and CDR2 LQKENI. In nucleotides, the CDR3 is TGTGCCAGCTCACCGGACAGGGGGGTGAATCAGCCCCAGCATTTT. It is translated as CASSPDRGVNQPQHF.

This clone was seen only once. The chain is built from TRBV23-1 and TRBJ1-5; D perhaps matches TRBD1 (5 bases). TRBV23-1 is recorded as an ORF, its role being uncertain. Between the trimmed V and J ends, which lost 1 base and 4 bases, there was a span of 23 bases. The CDR3 covers 19 residues. The CDR3 region is CASSQYEGRIRATNQPQHF. CDR3 coding DNA: TGCGCCAGCAGTCAATACGAAGGCAGGATCAGGGCCACTAATCAGCCCCAGCATTTT.

In its sample, this clone was seen a few times. The chain carries TRBV4-3 and TRBJ2-5, with TRBD2 matching 10 bases. The length of the CDR3 is 17 residues. CDR1 and CDR2 from the germline V gene are LGHNA and YSLEER. The V and J ends lost 6 bases and 4 bases, in that order; junction bases with no gene match: 14. Written as DNA, the CDR3 is TGCGCCAGCAGTGAAGACAGAGCGGGGGGGCCGGCAGAGACCCAGTACTTC. Protein product: CASSEDRAGGPAETQYF.

The chain is built from TRBV30 and TRBJ2-7; D is ambiguous. Trimming stripped 4 bases from V and 5 bases from J, with 18 bases between. The CDR3 extends over 14 amino acids. From germline, CDR1 is GTSNPN and CDR2 SVGIG (reference sequence). The CDR3 nucleotides are TGTGCCTGGACCCTGGCCAGGCCCACTGACGAGCAGTACTTC. It is translated as CAWTLARPTDEQYF.

V and J are TRBV19 and TRBJ2-1, with unresolved D. The CDR3 runs 12 residues. Germline V gene data show CDR1 as LNHDA and CDR2 as SQIVND (reference sequence). The V end was cut by 3 bases, the J end by 4 bases, with 4 bases between. CDR3 bases: TGTGCCAGTAGTATGTCATACAATGAGCAGTTCTTC. This encodes CASSMSYNEQFF.

The genes are TRBV6-4 and TRBJ2-5; possible D gene TRBD2, 6 bases. The germline V and J ends were trimmed by 3 bases and 1 base, with 15 bases remaining between them. Germline V gene lookup returns CDR1 MRHNA and CDR2 SNTAGT. This CDR3 is 16 amino acids long. The DNA of the CDR3 is TGTGCCAGCAGTGAAAGCGGGCCGGCGTCCCAAGAGACCCAGTACTTC. This translates into CASSESGPASQETQYF.

V is TRBV21-1 and J is TRBJ2-7; the D call of TRBD1 is as the table states it, not checked on the DNA. TRBV21-1 is classified as a pseudogene. This CDR3 has 16 residues. DNA of the CDR3: TGTGCCAGCAGCAAAGCAGTTTTGCAGGGGGCCCACGAGCAGTACTTC. Amino acids: CASSKAVLQGAHEQYF.

This chain uses TRBV28 with TRBJ1-2, with D maybe TRBD1 (6 bases). CDR3 length equals 12 residues. CDR1 is MDHEN, CDR2 SYDVKM, per germline. With 7 bases removed from V and 8 bases from J, the gap between germline ends came to 14 bases. CDR3: CASTSGRGGYTF. The DNA for the CDR3 is TGTGCCAGCACCTCGGGCAGGGGAGGCTACACCTTC.

The V gene is TRBV27, the J gene TRBJ2-1; D may be TRBD2 (6 bases). CDR3 length: 14 amino acids. V lost 7 bases and J 9 bases, leaving 19 bases between the germline ends. The germline gives CDR1 MNHEY, CDR2 SMNVEV (reference sequence). The DNA for the CDR3 is TGTGCCAGCACCGGCAGGGAGGTAGGCGTTGAGCAGTTCTTC. Encoded protein: CASTGREVGVEQFF.

The V and J genes are TRBV6-2 or TRBV6-3 and TRBJ2-2; 10 positions agree with TRBD1. In germline, CDR1 is MNHEY, CDR2 SVGEGT. V gave up 2 bases and J gave up 3 bases; unmatched junction bases: 15. CDR3 length: 20 amino acids. DNA of the CDR3: TGTGCCAGCAGTTACCCGACAGGGGGCCTTTTTGCGGGGGACACCGGGGAGCTGTTTTTT. Its translation: CASSYPTGGLFAGDTGELFF.

The chain couples TRBV6-4 to TRBJ1-5, with D unresolved. This CDR3 comprises 13 residues. CDR1 is MRHNA, CDR2 SNTAGT, per germline. Between the trimmed V and J ends, which lost 4 bases and 2 bases, there was a span of 6 bases. The DNA for the CDR3 is TGTGCCAGCAGTGTAACGGGCAATCAGCCCCAGCATTTT. This translates into CASSVTGNQPQHF.

The rearrangement links TRBV5-4 to TRBJ1-3; the match to TRBD1 covers 10 bases. Germline CDR1 SGHNT, CDR2 YYREEE (reference sequence). With V trimmed by 4 bases and J by 2 bases, 3 bases remained unmatched. The CDR3 runs to 15 residues. CDR3 in amino acids: CASSGGQGAGNTIYF. CDR3 nucleotides: TGTGCCAGCAGCGGAGGACAGGGGGCTGGAAACACCATATATTTT. Variable domain in full (rest from reference TRBV5-4 and TRBJ1-3): ETGVTQSPTHLIKTRGQQVTLRCSSQSGHNTVSWYQQALGQGPQFIFQYYREEENGRGNFPPRFSGLQFPNYSSELNVNALELDDSALYLCASSGGQGAGNTIYFGEGSWLTVV.

The chain joins TRBV19 to TRBJ2-3; TRBD1 is a possible D gene (5 bases). Trimming stripped 5 bases from V and 0 bases from J, with 15 bases between. The CDR3 has 16 amino acids. Germline lookup yields CDR1 LNHDA and CDR2 SQIVND (reference sequence). The CDR3 DNA reads TGTGCCAGTAGTGCCCAGGGCAGCTCTAGCACAGATACGCAGTATTTT. Its translation is CASSAQGSSSTDTQYF.

The CDR3 bases are TGTGCCAGCAGCGGCCCGGGCTCCTACGAGCAGTACTTC. Protein: CASSGPGSYEQYF. The V and J genes are TRBV28 and TRBJ2-7; unclear D gene. This CDR3 comprises 13 residues. Between the trimmed V and J ends, which lost 6 bases and 0 bases, there was a span of 9 bases. Per the germline V gene, CDR1 is MDHEN and CDR2 is SYDVKM.

This chain links TRBV18 with TRBJ2-1; perhaps TRBD1 as D (5 bases). Germline CDR1 reads KGHSH; CDR2 reads LQKENI. The CDR3 is 14 amino acids. V lost 3 bases, J lost 9 bases, and 15 bases lay in between. This CDR3 reads CASSPTAQGSEQFF. The CDR3 region has the DNA TGTGCCAGCTCACCGACGGCCCAGGGCAGTGAGCAGTTCTTC.